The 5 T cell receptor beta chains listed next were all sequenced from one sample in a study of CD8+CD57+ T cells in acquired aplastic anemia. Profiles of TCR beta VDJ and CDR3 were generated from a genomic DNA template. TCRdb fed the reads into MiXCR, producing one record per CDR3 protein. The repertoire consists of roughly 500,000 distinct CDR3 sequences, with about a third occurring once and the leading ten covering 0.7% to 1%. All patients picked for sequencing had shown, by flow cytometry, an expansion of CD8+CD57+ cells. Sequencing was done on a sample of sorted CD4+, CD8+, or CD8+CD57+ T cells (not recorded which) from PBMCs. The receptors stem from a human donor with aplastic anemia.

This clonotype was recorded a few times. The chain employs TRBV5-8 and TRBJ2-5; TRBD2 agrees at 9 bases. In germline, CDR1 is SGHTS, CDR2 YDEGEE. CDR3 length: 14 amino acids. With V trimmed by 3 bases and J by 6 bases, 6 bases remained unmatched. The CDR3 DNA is TGTGCCAGCAGCTCTGTAGCGGGAGACAAGACCCAGTACTTC. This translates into CASSSVAGDKTQYF.

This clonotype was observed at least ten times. CDR3 DNA sequence: TGCAGTGCCTATAGGATCGGGACAGGGGGCGCTTCCTATGGCTACACCTTC. Translated: CSAYRIGTGGASYGYTF. The V and J genes are TRBV20-1 and TRBJ1-2; 12 bases line up with TRBD1. This CDR3 region has 17 residues. After removal of 6 bases from V and 4 bases from J, the junction contained 15 bases not matched to a gene. Germline V gives CDR1 DFQATT, CDR2 SNEGSKA (reference sequence).

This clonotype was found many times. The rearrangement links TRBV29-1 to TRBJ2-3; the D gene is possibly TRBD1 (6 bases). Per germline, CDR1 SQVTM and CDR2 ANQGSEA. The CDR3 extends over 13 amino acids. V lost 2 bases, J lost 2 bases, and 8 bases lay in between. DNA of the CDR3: TGCAGCGTTGAAACAGGGTACACAGATACGCAGTATTTT. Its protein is CSVETGYTDTQYF.

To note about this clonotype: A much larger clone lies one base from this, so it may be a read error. CDR3 sequence: CASSMGVDQPQHF. The CDR3 DNA follows: TGTGCCAGTAGTATGGGTGTGGATCAGCCCCAGCATTTT. This chain links TRBV19 with TRBJ1-5, with D unresolved. V was clipped by 3 bases and J by 5 bases, with 8 bases between them. The CDR3 covers 13 residues. Germline V gene lookup returns CDR1 LNHDA and CDR2 SQIVND (reference sequence). Full variable domain (rest looked up from reference TRBV19 and TRBJ1-5): DGGITQSPKYLFRKEGQNVTLSCEQNLNHDAMYWYRQDPGQGLRLIYYSQIVNDFQKGDIAEGYSVSREKKESFPLTVTSAQKNPTAFYLCASSMGVDQPQHFGDGTRLSIL.

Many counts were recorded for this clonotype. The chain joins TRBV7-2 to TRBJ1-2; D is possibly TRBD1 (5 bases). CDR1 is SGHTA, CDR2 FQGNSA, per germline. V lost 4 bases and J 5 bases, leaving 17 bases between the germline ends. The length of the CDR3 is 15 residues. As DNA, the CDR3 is TGTGCCAGCAGCTCCCAGGAGGCGGGGGTGTATGGCTACACCTTC. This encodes CASSSQEAGVYGYTF.